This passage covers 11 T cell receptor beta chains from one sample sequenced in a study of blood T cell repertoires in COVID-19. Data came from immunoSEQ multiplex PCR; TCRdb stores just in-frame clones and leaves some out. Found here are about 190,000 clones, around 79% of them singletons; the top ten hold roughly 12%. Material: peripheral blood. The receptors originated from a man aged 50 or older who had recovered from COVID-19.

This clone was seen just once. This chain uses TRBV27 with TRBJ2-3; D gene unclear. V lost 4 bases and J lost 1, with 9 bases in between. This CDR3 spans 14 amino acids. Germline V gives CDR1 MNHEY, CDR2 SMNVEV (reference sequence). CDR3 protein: CASSSLFGTDTQYF. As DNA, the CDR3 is TGTGCCAGCAGTTCCCTATTTGGCACAGATACGCAGTATTTT.

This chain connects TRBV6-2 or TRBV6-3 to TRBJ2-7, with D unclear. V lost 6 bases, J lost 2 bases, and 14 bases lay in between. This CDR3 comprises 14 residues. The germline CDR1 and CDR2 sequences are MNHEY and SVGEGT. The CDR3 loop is CASSYTYRTYEQYF. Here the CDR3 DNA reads TGTGCCAGCAGCTATACCTACAGAACCTACGAGCAGTACTTC.

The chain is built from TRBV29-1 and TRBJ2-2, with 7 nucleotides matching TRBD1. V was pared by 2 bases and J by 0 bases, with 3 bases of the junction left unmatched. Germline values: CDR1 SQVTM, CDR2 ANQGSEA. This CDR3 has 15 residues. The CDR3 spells CSVEIGTANTGELFF. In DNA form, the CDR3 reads TGCAGCGTTGAAATAGGGACAGCGAACACCGGGGAGCTGTTTTTT.

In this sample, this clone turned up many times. The CDR3 DNA reads TGTGCCAGCAGTTTCAATCGTGGAGTCTACAATGAGCAGTTCTTC. Protein product: CASSFNRGVYNEQFF. The J gene is TRBJ2-1, the V gene TRBV27; D is unresolved. V lost 3 bases and J 3 bases, leaving 12 bases between the germline ends. The CDR3 length is 15 residues. The germline V gene has CDR1 MNHEY and CDR2 SMNVEV (reference sequence).

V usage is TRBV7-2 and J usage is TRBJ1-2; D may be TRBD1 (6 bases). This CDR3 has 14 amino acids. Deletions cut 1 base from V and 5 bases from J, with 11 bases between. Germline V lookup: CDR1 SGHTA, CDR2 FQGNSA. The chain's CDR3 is CASSLVGQGYGYTF. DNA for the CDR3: TGTGCCAGCAGCTTAGTCGGTCAGGGGTATGGCTACACCTTC.

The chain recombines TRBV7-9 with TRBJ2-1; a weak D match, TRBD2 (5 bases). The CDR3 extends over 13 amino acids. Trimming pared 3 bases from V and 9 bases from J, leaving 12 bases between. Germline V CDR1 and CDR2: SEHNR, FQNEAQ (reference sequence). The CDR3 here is CASSLVVAGEQFF. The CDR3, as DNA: TGTGCCAGCAGCTTGGTGGTGGCGGGTGAGCAGTTCTTC.

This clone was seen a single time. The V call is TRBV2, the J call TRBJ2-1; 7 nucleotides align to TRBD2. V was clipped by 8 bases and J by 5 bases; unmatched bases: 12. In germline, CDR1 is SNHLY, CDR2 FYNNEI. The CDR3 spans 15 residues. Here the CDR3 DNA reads TGTGCCAGCGACCGAGCGGGAAGCTTTGACAATGAGCAGTTCTTC. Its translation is CASDRAGSFDNEQFF.

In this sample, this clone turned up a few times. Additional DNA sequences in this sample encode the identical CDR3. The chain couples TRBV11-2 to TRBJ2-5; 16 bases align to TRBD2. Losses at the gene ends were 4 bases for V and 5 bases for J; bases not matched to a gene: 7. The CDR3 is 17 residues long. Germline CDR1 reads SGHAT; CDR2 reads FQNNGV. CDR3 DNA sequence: TGTGCCAGCAGCTCCGGGACTAGCGGGAGGGCGGGGGAGACCCAGTACTTC. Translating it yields CASSSGTSGRAGETQYF. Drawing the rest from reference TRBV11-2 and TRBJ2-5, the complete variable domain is EAGVAQSPRYKIIEKRQSVAFWCNPISGHATLYWYQQILGQGPKLLIQFQNNGVVDDSQLPKDRFSAERLKGVDSTLKIQPAKLEDSAVYLCASSSGTSGRAGETQYFGPGTRLLVL.

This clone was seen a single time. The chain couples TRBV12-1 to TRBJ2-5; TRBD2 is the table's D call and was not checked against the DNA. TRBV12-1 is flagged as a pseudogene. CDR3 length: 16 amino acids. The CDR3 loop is CASSFGLAGGWETQYF. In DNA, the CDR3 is TGTGCCAGCAGCTTTGGACTAGCGGGAGGGTGGGAGACCCAGTACTTC.

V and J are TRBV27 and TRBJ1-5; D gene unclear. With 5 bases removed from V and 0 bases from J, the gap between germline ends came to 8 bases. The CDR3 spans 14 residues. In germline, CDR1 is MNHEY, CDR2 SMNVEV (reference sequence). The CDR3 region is CASSPRVSNQPQHF. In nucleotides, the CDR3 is TGTGCCAGCAGTCCACGGGTTAGCAATCAGCCCCAGCATTTT.

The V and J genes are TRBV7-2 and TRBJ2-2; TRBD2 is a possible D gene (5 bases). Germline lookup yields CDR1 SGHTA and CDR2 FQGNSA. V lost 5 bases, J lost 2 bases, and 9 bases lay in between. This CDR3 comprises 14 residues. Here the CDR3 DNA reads TGTGCCAGCAGCCTAGGAGGTAACACCGGGGAGCTGTTTTTT. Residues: CASSLGGNTGELFF. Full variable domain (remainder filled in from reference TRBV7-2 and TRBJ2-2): GAGVSQSPSNKVTEKGKDVELRCDPISGHTALYWYRQSLGQGLEFLIYFQGNSAPDKSGLPSDRFSAERTGGSVSTLTIQRTQQEDSAVYLCASSLGGNTGELFFGEGSRLTVL.